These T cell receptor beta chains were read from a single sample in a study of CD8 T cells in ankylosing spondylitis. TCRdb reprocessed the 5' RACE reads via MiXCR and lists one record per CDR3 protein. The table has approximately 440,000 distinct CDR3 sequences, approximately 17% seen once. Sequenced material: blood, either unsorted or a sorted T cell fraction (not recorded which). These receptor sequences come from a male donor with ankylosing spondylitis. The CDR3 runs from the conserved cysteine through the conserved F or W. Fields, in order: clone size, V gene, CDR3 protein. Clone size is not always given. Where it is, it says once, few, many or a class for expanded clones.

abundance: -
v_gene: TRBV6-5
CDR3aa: CASRRLPNEQFF

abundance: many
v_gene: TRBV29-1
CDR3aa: CSVKSSGSGNEQFF

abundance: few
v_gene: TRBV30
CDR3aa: CAWLSLLAGAGEQFF

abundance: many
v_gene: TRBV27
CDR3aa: CASSLTGVNQPQHF

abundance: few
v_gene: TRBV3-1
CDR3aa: CASSQESGARTYEQYF

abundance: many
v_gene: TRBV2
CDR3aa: CASSDDSRSVQYF

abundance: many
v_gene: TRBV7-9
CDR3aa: CASRSDREAGELFF

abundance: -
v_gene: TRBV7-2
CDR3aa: CASSLATSSNEQFF

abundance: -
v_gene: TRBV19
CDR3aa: CASNQAAWAKNIQYF

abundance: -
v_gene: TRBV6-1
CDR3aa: CASSEAGGRGVNQPQHF

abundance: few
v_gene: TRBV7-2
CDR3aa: CASSAQGLSEAFF

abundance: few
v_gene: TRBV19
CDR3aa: CASSPGPVDHANGELFF

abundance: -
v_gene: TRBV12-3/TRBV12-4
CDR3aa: CASRPQQSSYNEQFF

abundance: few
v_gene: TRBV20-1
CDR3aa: CSLRSSYNEQFF

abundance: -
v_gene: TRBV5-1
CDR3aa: CASSFSGGTYEQYF

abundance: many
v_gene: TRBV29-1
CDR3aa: CSVLRAPSSYEQYF

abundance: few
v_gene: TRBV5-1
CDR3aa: CASSLEGGDNQPQHF

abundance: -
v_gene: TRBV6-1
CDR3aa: CASRRTDRNTEAFF

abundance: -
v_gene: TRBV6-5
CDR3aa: CASSGQGYGYTF

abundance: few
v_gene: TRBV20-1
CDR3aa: CSAPRAGSITDTQYF

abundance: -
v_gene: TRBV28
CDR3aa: CASRREKLFF

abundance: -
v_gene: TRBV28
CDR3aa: CAISGGFSYNEQFF